These 9 T cell receptor beta chains share one sample of origin, sequenced in a study of neurological immune-mediated disorders. TCRdb ran MiXCR on the 5' RACE reads and lists one entry per CDR3 protein. The sample contains 55,000 to 75,000 distinct CDR3 sequences, around 15% of which appear only once. Indicated time point: longitudinal time-point 1 (baseline). Sequenced: PBMCs. The receptor source for this set is a female donor with HTLV-1-associated myelopathy (HAM/TSP).

This clonotype was detected many times. The V gene is TRBV5-1, the J gene TRBJ2-7; no firm D call. The V gene lost 1 base and the J gene lost 6 bases, with 17 bases spanning the gap. Germline V gives CDR1 SGHRS, CDR2 YFSETQ. This CDR3 is built from 15 residues. CDR3 amino acids: CASSLTPSVPGEQYF. For the CDR3, the DNA is TGCGCCAGCAGCTTGACGCCTAGTGTTCCTGGCGAGCAGTACTTC.

The chain recombines TRBV28 with TRBJ2-3, with TRBD2 matching over 9 bases. J lost 5 bases, V lost 2 bases, and 8 bases had no gene match. Germline V CDR1 and CDR2: MDHEN, SYDVKM. The length of the CDR3 is 16 residues. The CDR3, as DNA: TGTGCCAGCAGTTTACGCGGGGGGGGCCAGGGAGATACGCAGTATTTT. Its protein is CASSLRGGGQGDTQYF.

This clonotype has a count of ten or more. The chain combines TRBV15 with TRBJ1-5; D uncertain. CDR3 size: 15 residues. Germline loops: CDR1 LNHNV, CDR2 YYDKDF (reference sequence). V was shortened by 0 bases and J by 3 bases, with 9 bases between the two germline ends. Here the CDR3 reads CATSRDPSNNQPQHF. The CDR3 bases are TGTGCCACCAGCAGAGATCCCAGTAACAATCAGCCCCAGCATTTT. Full variable domain (remainder filled in from reference TRBV15 and TRBJ1-5): DAMVIQNPRYQVTQFGKPVTLSCSQTLNHNVMYWYQQKSSQAPKLLFHYYDKDFNNEADTPDNFQSRRPNTSFCFLDIRSPGLGDTAMYLCATSRDPSNNQPQHFGDGTRLSIL.

This clonotype was observed at least ten times. The CDR3 loop is CASSLEGGSAGELFF. The DNA of the CDR3 is TGCGCCAGCAGCTTGGAGGGGGGATCCGCCGGGGAGCTGTTTTTT. The V gene is TRBV5-1, the J gene TRBJ2-2; either TRBD1 or TRBD2 may fit D (6 bases each). V lost 0 bases and J lost 6, with 12 bases in between. There are 15 residues in the CDR3. Germline CDR1 is SGHRS and CDR2 is YFSETQ.

This clonotype was detected ten times or more. The chain joins TRBV7-2 to TRBJ2-7; TRBD2 matches 14 bases. J lost 3 bases, V lost 5 bases, and 3 bases had no gene match. This CDR3 contains 15 residues. Germline assignment: CDR1 SGHTA and CDR2 FQGNSA. CDR3 sequence: CASSPGTSGGYEQYF. CDR3 nucleotide sequence: TGTGCCAGCAGCCCAGGGACTAGCGGGGGCTACGAGCAGTACTTC.

This clonotype has more than one count but fewer than ten. This chain's CDR3 is CSAEGGQPRNQPQHF. CDR3 sequence (DNA): TGCAGCGCCGAGGGTGGTCAGCCGAGAAATCAGCCCCAGCATTTT. V gene TRBV29-1 combines with J gene TRBJ1-5; no clear D. Germline V gene sequence: CDR1 SQVTM, CDR2 ANQGSEA. This CDR3 contains 15 residues. The V end was cut by 7 bases, the J end by 4 bases, with 20 bases between.

This clonotype was recorded at least ten times. The chain uses TRBV4-2 and TRBJ2-5; 10 bases match TRBD2. From germline, CDR1 is LGHNA and CDR2 YNFKEQ. J was trimmed by 5 bases and V by 4 bases; bases with no gene match: 13. The CDR3 runs 17 residues. The CDR3 nucleotides read TGTGCCAGCAGCCGGCGGCTTGAGCGGGGGGGCCGCGAGACCCAGTACTTC. It translates to CASSRRLERGGRETQYF.

There are many counts of this clonotype. The rearrangement joins TRBV20-1 to TRBJ2-7; 7 positions match TRBD2. With V trimmed by 1 base and J by 1 base, 10 bases remained unmatched. CDR1 and CDR2 (germline): DFQATT, SNEGSKA (reference sequence). The CDR3 has 16 residues. CDR3 sequence (DNA): TGCAGTGCTAGAGTCCCGCCCGGGACTACATCCTACGAGCAGTACTTC. Amino acids: CSARVPPGTTSYEQYF.

There are many counts of this clonotype. The chain couples TRBV7-2 to TRBJ1-5, with D unresolved. The germline CDR1 and CDR2 sequences are SGHTA and FQGNSA. This CDR3 spans 15 amino acids. V dropped 4 bases and J dropped 8 bases, with 18 bases sitting between them. The CDR3 DNA is TGTGCCAGCAGCTCTGGAGACGTGAGATTCGAGCCCCAGCATTTT. Protein: CASSSGDVRFEPQHF.